The 9 T cell receptor beta chains in this list originate from one sample, sequenced in a study of graft-versus-host responses after intestinal transplantation. Sequencing was performed with immunoSEQ multiplex PCR; in TCRdb, only in-frame clones are kept and a portion is missing. Among roughly 38,000 clones listed, 90% to 95% were seen once. The sequencing used PBMCs, collected 16 days after intestinal transplant. The source is a human patient who received an intestinal transplant, so some T cells may come from the graft donor.

The chain is built from TRBV5-6 and TRBJ2-1; TRBD2 aligns across 8 bases. The length of the CDR3 is 12 residues. Germline CDR1 SGHDT, CDR2 YYEEEE. Trimming took 3 bases from V and 9 from J; bases not matched to a gene: 2. The CDR3 sequence is CASSWTSTEQFF. The CDR3 nucleotides read TGTGCCAGCAGCTGGACTAGCACTGAGCAGTTCTTC. Supplemented by reference TRBV5-6 and TRBJ2-1, the full variable domain reads DAGVTQSPTHLIKTRGQQVTLRCSPKSGHDTVSWYQQALGQGPQFIFQYYEEEERQRGNFPDRFSGHQFPNYSSELNVNALLLGDSALYLCASSWTSTEQFFGPGTRLTVL.

V usage is TRBV6-1 and J usage is TRBJ1-1; D gene uncertain. Germline-derived CDR1 and CDR2 are MNHNS and SASEGT. V was cut by 5 bases and J by 4 bases, with 14 bases left in between. The CDR3 covers 14 residues. In nucleotides, the CDR3 is TGTGCCAGCAGTTTCTCCGGAGGAGGCACTGAAGCTTTCTTT. Protein sequence: CASSFSGGGTEAFF.

The V call is TRBV28, the J call TRBJ2-7; D is unresolved. With 8 bases removed from V and 2 bases from J, the gap between germline ends came to 16 bases. The CDR3 runs to 14 residues. CDR1 MDHEN and CDR2 SYDVKM come from the germline V gene. CDR3 in amino acids: CASYDVSGPYEQYF. DNA of the CDR3: TGTGCCAGCTATGACGTGTCGGGCCCCTACGAGCAGTACTTC.

The CDR3 nucleotides read TGTGCCAGCAGCTTAGGCCCTAGCGGCCTAGGGGAGCAGTTCTTC. It codes for CASSLGPSGLGEQFF. The chain combines TRBV7-2 with TRBJ2-1; 7 bases map to TRBD2. J lost 10 bases, V lost 1 base, and 10 bases had no gene match. CDR3 size: 15 residues. Germline V gives CDR1 SGHTA, CDR2 FQGNSA.

The chain couples TRBV28 to TRBJ2-3, with 8 bases lining up with TRBD1. Trimming at V came to 6 bases and at J to 2 bases, leaving 7 bases not matched to a gene. This CDR3 has 15 amino acids. Germline CDR1 is MDHEN and CDR2 is SYDVKM. The CDR3 coding sequence is TGTGCCAGCAGCCAGGGGGCAGTGGTCACAGATACGCAGTATTTT. It codes for CASSQGAVVTDTQYF.

The chain links TRBV30 to TRBJ2-1; TRBD1 or TRBD2 may be the D gene (5 bases each). Between the trimmed V and J ends, which lost 0 bases and 5 bases, there was a span of 17 bases. This CDR3 comprises 16 residues. The germline gives CDR1 GTSNPN, CDR2 SVGIG (reference sequence). Written as DNA, the CDR3 is TGTGCCTGGAGTGTACCCGGAGGTGTAGGGGACAATGAGCAGTTCTTC. As protein: CAWSVPGGVGDNEQFF.

The V gene is TRBV28, the J gene TRBJ2-7, with 9 bases that match TRBD2. Germline assignment: CDR1 MDHEN and CDR2 SYDVKM. The trim removed 2 bases at V and 4 bases at J, leaving 30 bases unmatched. The CDR3 is made up of 23 amino acids. CDR3: CASSLPALYWGSGRDTQFYEQYF. The CDR3 DNA follows: TGTGCCAGCAGTTTACCGGCCCTCTATTGGGGTAGCGGGAGAGACACCCAATTTTACGAGCAGTACTTC.

The V and J genes are TRBV28 and TRBJ1-1; 7 bases are shared with TRBD1. The trim removed 1 base at V and 0 bases at J, leaving 20 bases unmatched. CDR3 length: 21 residues. The V gene's germline CDR1 is MDHEN and CDR2 SYDVKM. The CDR3 DNA is TGTGCCAGCAGTTTATACGTTCGCCCAGGGGGAGCAACAGACATGAACACTGAAGCTTTCTTT. Its translation: CASSLYVRPGGATDMNTEAFF.

This chain links TRBV28 with TRBJ2-5; TRBD2 aligns across 10 bases. V shed 7 bases, J shed 5 bases, and the junction held 13 bases outside the gene matches. The CDR3 runs 16 residues. In germline, CDR1 is MDHEN, CDR2 SYDVKM. DNA for the CDR3: TGTGCCAGCACCCTCGGGGTAGCGGGAGGATTGGAGACCCAGTACTTC. Its protein is CASTLGVAGGLETQYF. The complete variable domain, with remaining parts taken from reference TRBV28 and TRBJ2-5, reads DVKVTQSSRYLVKRTGEKVFLECVQDMDHENMFWYRQDPGLGLRLIYFSYDVKMKEKGDIPEGYSVSREKKERFSLILESASTNQTSMYLCASTLGVAGGLETQYFGPGTRLLVL.